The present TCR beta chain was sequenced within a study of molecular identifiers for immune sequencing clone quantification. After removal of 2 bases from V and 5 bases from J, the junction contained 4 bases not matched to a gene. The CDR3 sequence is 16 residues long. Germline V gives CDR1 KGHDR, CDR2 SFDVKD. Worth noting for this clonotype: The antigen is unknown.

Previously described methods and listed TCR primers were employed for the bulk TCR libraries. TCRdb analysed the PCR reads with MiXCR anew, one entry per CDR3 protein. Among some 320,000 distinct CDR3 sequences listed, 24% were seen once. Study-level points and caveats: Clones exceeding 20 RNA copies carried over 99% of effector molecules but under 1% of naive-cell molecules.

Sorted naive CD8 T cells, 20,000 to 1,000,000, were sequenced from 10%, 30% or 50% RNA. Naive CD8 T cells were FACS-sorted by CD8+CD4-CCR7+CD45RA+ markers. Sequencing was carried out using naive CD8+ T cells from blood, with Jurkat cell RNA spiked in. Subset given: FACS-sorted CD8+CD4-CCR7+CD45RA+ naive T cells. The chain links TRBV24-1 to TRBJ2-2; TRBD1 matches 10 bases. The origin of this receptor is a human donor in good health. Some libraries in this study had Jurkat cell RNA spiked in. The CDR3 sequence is CATSDYRTGGTGELFF. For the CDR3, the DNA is TGTGCCACCAGTGATTATCGGACAGGGGGTACCGGGGAGCTGTTTTTT.